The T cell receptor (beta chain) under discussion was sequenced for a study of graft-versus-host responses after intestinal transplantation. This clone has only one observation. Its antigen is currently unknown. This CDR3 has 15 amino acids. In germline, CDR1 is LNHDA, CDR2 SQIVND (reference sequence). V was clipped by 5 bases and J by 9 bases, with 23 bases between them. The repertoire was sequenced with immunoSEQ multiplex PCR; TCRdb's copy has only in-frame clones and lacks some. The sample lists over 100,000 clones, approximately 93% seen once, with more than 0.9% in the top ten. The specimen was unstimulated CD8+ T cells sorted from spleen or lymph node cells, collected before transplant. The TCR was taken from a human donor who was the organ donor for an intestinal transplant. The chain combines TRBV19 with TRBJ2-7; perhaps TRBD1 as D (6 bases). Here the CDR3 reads CASSATGESGRGQYF. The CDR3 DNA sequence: TGTGCCAGTAGTGCGACAGGCGAATCGGGCCGGGGGCAGTACTTC.